The 8 T cell receptor beta chains given below trace back to one sample, sequenced in a study of early stage breast cancer tumors (dated by TCRdb to the late 2010s). The library relied on the immunoSEQ multiplex PCR assay. In its TCRdb copy, this immuneACCESS table keeps in-frame sequences only and misses some clones. Where compared with another copy, unresolved V genes explain less than half of these, and the others have no known cause. The sample table contains approximately 75,000 clones; only one count was recorded for 65% to 85% of them. The top ten constitute around 5% of the sample. Sequencing used blood. These receptors all come from a person aged 35 to 50 with breast cancer.

This chain uses TRBV5-4 with TRBJ2-5; no clear D. Deletions cut 2 bases from V and 5 bases from J, with 13 bases between. The CDR3 totals 14 residues. Germline CDR1 SGHNT, CDR2 YYREEE (reference sequence). The CDR3 sequence: CASSLGPLLETQYF. The CDR3 DNA reads as TGTGCCAGCAGCTTAGGTCCCCTGTTGGAGACCCAGTACTTC.

In nucleotides, the CDR3 is TGCGCCAGCAGCTTGGTGGGCAGTGAAGAGACCCAGTACTTC. As protein: CASSLVGSEETQYF. The rearrangement joins TRBV5-1 to TRBJ2-5; no clear D. This CDR3 is 14 amino acids long. Per germline, CDR1 SGHRS and CDR2 YFSETQ. The V end was cut by 0 bases, the J end by 3 bases, with 9 bases between.

The rearrangement uses TRBV10-1 and TRBJ1-1, with unresolved D. Trimming took 10 bases from V and 7 from J, leaving 22 bases between them. The CDR3 loop spans 14 amino acids. Germline CDR1 reads WNHNN; CDR2 reads SYGVQD (reference sequence). The CDR3 is CATRSSLTVGEAFF. CDR3 nucleotide sequence: TGCGCCACGAGGAGCAGCTTAACGGTGGGTGAAGCTTTCTTT.

This clone came up once. The chain carries TRBV5-5 and TRBJ2-1; 7 positions agree with TRBD2. Germline assignment: CDR1 SGHKS and CDR2 YYEKEE (reference sequence). The CDR3 has 15 amino acids. Trimming cost V 3 bases and J 3 bases; bases outside gene matches: 6. DNA of the CDR3: TGTGCCAGCAGCTGGGCGGGAGATGACTACAATGAGCAGTTCTTC. Encoded protein: CASSWAGDDYNEQFF.

The J gene is TRBJ2-1, the V gene TRBV9; D perhaps matches TRBD1 (5 bases). The CDR3 has 13 residues. Germline V gene data show CDR1 as SGDLS and CDR2 as YYNGEE. V was cut by 2 bases and J by 7 bases, with 10 bases left in between. This CDR3 reads CASSVGQHNEQFF. The CDR3, as DNA: TGTGCCAGCAGCGTGGGGCAACATAATGAGCAGTTCTTC.

V is TRBV28 and J is TRBJ1-4; 8 nucleotides match TRBD1. The J segment lost 7 bases and the V segment lost 4 bases, leaving 8 bases of the junction unmatched. From germline, CDR1 is MDHEN and CDR2 SYDVKM. The CDR3 consists of 15 residues. CDR3 sequence: CASSSQGGVFEKLFF. The CDR3 coding sequence is TGTGCCAGCAGTTCACAGGGGGGGGTGTTTGAAAAACTGTTTTTT.

The rearrangement joins TRBV27 to TRBJ2-6; D not resolved. Germline V lookup: CDR1 MNHEY, CDR2 SMNVEV (reference sequence). The CDR3 sequence is 20 residues long. Trimming removed 4 bases from V and 0 bases from J, with 22 bases in between. The CDR3: CASSSPPWAPWSSGANVLTF. The CDR3 DNA is TGTGCCAGCAGTTCTCCTCCGTGGGCCCCGTGGAGCTCTGGGGCCAACGTCCTGACTTTC.

The chain employs TRBV27 and TRBJ2-7, with TRBD2 as a possible D gene (5 bases). CDR1 is MNHEY, CDR2 SMNVEV, per germline (reference sequence). V was pared by 5 bases and J by 5 bases, with 13 bases between. The CDR3 sequence is 13 residues long. The CDR3 sequence is CASSLGVSNEQYF. CDR3 DNA: TGTGCCAGCAGTCTCGGGGTATCCAACGAGCAGTACTTC.